This T cell receptor beta chain emerged from a study of CD4+ T cells in melanoma. General observations from the study: A reported correlation linked neoantigen-specific CD4+ T cells to CD8+, macrophage and B cell function. Diverse differentiation states were reported for melanoma neoantigen-specific CD4+ T cells.

Profiled with immunoSEQ multiplex PCR; TCRdb holds only in-frame clones, not every one. Among about 22,000 clones listed, about 80% were seen once. In regard to this clone: Its matching antigen is unknown.

Trimming removed 10 bases at V and 3 bases at J, with 16 bases between. The CDR3 loop spans 13 amino acids. CDR1 is LNHDA, CDR2 SQIVND, per germline (reference sequence). The rearrangement joins TRBV19 to TRBJ2-7; tentative D call: TRBD2 (5 bases). What was sequenced was cells from a culture (not recorded whether cultured in vitro). This TCR was sampled from a human donor with melanoma. DNA of the CDR3: TGTGCCACCTCCCGGCCCGGGGACTACGAGCAGTACTTC. Amino acids: CATSRPGDYEQYF.